The 22 T cell receptor beta chains presented below share a single source sample, sequenced in a study of blood T cell repertoires in COVID-19. Some clones are missing from TCRdb's copy, which holds only in-frame ones; the method was immunoSEQ multiplex PCR. The data hold about 50,000 clones, with around 86% observed a single time. The source material was peripheral blood. Every receptor here comes from a man between 65 and 80 years old with acute or convalescent COVID-19.

This chain connects TRBV19 to TRBJ1-5; D is possibly TRBD1 (6 bases). The CDR3 has 17 amino acids. Germline values: CDR1 LNHDA, CDR2 SQIVND (reference sequence). V was clipped by 0 bases and J by 0 bases, with 12 bases between them. Written as DNA, the CDR3 is TGTGCCAGTAGTATAGATCCGTGGGACAATAGCAATCAGCCCCAGCATTTT. Translated, it gives CASSIDPWDNSNQPQHF.

V and J are TRBV7-3 and TRBJ2-2, with 7 bases aligning to TRBD1. Germline V gives CDR1 SGHTA, CDR2 FQGTGA. Unmatched junction bases numbered 3, after V lost 5 bases and J lost 6 bases. CDR3 length: 13 residues. DNA of the CDR3: TGTGCCAGCAGCGTCCAGGGGGCCGGGGAGCTGTTTTTT. The encoded protein is CASSVQGAGELFF. The whole variable domain, remainder taken from reference TRBV7-3 and TRBJ2-2, is GAGVSQTPSNKVTEKGKYVELRCDPISGHTALYWYRQSLGQGPEFLIYFQGTGAADDSGLPNDRFFAVRPEGSVSTLKIQRTERGDSAVYLCASSVQGAGELFFGEGSRLTVL.

The J gene is TRBJ2-3, the V gene TRBV10-3, with 7 bases lining up with TRBD1. The V segment lost 3 bases and the J segment 3 bases; nucleotides outside the gene matches: 9. Germline CDR1 reads ENHRY; CDR2 reads SYGVKD. CDR3 length: 16 residues. CDR3 loop: CAISEQGPAITDTQYF. DNA of the CDR3: TGTGCCATCAGTGAACAGGGGCCCGCGATAACAGATACGCAGTATTTT.

The gene calls are TRBV7-8 and TRBJ2-7, with 8 bases that match TRBD1. The CDR3 is 16 residues long. From germline, CDR1 is SGHVS and CDR2 FQNEAQ. After removal of 5 bases from V and 4 bases from J, the junction contained 13 bases not matched to a gene. In DNA, the CDR3 is TGTGCCAGCAGCCTAAGACCCACCGGGACAGGTTACGAGCAGTACTTC. Encoded protein: CASSLRPTGTGYEQYF.

The chain carries TRBV6-2 or TRBV6-3 and TRBJ1-1; possibly TRBD1 for D (5 bases). Trimming pared 3 bases from V and 10 bases from J, leaving 12 bases between. Germline loops: CDR1 MNHEY, CDR2 SVGEGT. There are 12 residues in the CDR3. CDR3 in DNA: TGTGCCAGCAGTTATAAGGGACTTGGAGCTTTCTTT. It codes for CASSYKGLGAFF.

In its sample, this clone was seen once. The gene calls are TRBV28 and TRBJ2-1; tentatively, D is TRBD2 (6 bases). The germline gives CDR1 MDHEN, CDR2 SYDVKM. V was pared by 4 bases and J by 9 bases, with 13 bases between. The CDR3 runs to 13 residues. The CDR3 bases are TGTGCCAGCAGTTCGCGGGACGTTATTGAGCAGTTCTTC. This translates into CASSSRDVIEQFF.

The genes are TRBV6-5 and TRBJ2-1, with a tentative D call TRBD1 (6 bases). Per germline, CDR1 MNHEY and CDR2 SVGAGI. V dropped 0 bases and J dropped 6 bases, with 6 bases sitting between them. The CDR3 covers 13 residues. The CDR3 is CASSYSTGNEQFF. The CDR3 DNA reads TGTGCCAGCAGTTACTCGACAGGCAATGAGCAGTTCTTC.

The chain has TRBV7-3 and TRBJ1-1; possible D gene TRBD1, 5 bases. V was shortened by 1 base and J by 2 bases, with 8 bases between the two germline ends. CDR1 and CDR2 (germline): SGHTA, FQGTGA. This CDR3 is built from 14 residues. The CDR3 DNA reads TGTGCCAGCAGCTTAATGACAGATAACACTGAAGCTTTCTTT. Protein product: CASSLMTDNTEAFF.

The chain uses TRBV2 and TRBJ1-4; perhaps TRBD1 as D (5 bases). Per germline, CDR1 SNHLY and CDR2 FYNNEI. V lost 7 bases and J 3 bases, leaving 9 bases between the germline ends. The CDR3 is 13 amino acids. This chain's CDR3 is CASIKGANEKLFF. The CDR3, as DNA: TGTGCCAGCATAAAAGGGGCTAATGAAAAACTGTTTTTT.

The chain joins TRBV2 to TRBJ1-5; 8 nucleotides agree with TRBD1. This CDR3 contains 15 residues. The junction had 4 bases not matched to a gene; V was cut back by 0 bases and J by 6 bases. Germline V gene lookup returns CDR1 SNHLY and CDR2 FYNNEI. CDR3 in amino acids: CASSEAQGDSQPQHF. In DNA, the CDR3 is TGTGCCAGCAGTGAAGCACAGGGGGATAGTCAGCCCCAGCATTTT. The variable domain in full, with the rest retrieved from reference TRBV2 and TRBJ1-5, is EPEVTQTPSHQVTQMGQEVILRCVPISNHLYFYWYRQILGQKVEFLVSFYNNEISEKSEIFDDQFSVERPDGSNFTLKIRSTKLEDSAMYFCASSEAQGDSQPQHFGDGTRLSIL.

The chain joins TRBV5-1 to TRBJ2-7, with 9 bases aligning to TRBD1. Germline CDR1 is SGHRS and CDR2 is YFSETQ. J lost 4 bases, V lost 4 bases, and 9 bases had no gene match. The CDR3 totals 15 residues. For the CDR3, the DNA is TGCGCCAGCAGCACCTCCGGGACAGGGCCTTACGAGCAGTACTTC. Its protein is CASSTSGTGPYEQYF.

The chain combines TRBV6-5 with TRBJ1-2; no clear D. Trimming cost V 6 bases and J 7 bases, with 12 bases left between them. Germline V gives CDR1 MNHEY, CDR2 SVGAGI. The CDR3 totals 12 residues. CDR3 sequence reads: CASRRVQSGYTF. CDR3 coding DNA: TGTGCCAGCAGGAGGGTCCAGAGTGGCTACACCTTC.

The V and J genes are TRBV6-5 and TRBJ1-5; D not certain. CDR3 length: 13 residues. Germline CDR1 is MNHEY and CDR2 is SVGAGI. The V gene lost 5 bases and the J gene lost 6 bases, with 11 bases spanning the gap. CDR3: CASSTHSGQPQHF. CDR3 nucleotide sequence: TGTGCCAGCAGTACCCACTCGGGTCAGCCCCAGCATTTT.

This clone was recorded once. V and J are TRBV24-1 and TRBJ2-5, with unresolved D. The CDR3 spans 13 residues. The germline CDR1 and CDR2 sequences are KGHDR and SFDVKD. Trimming cost V 6 bases and J 5 bases, with 12 bases left between them. The CDR3 loop is CATSTLDVETQYF. As DNA, the CDR3 is TGTGCCACCAGTACCCTAGATGTGGAGACCCAGTACTTC.

The chain is built from TRBV19 and TRBJ2-7, with D maybe TRBD2 (6 bases). Trimming stripped 6 bases from V and 0 bases from J, with 15 bases between. This CDR3 contains 15 residues. Germline V gives CDR1 LNHDA, CDR2 SQIVND (reference sequence). Here the CDR3 reads CASSPKFGSSYEQYF. In DNA, the CDR3 is TGTGCCAGTAGCCCTAAGTTCGGGAGCTCCTACGAGCAGTACTTC.

The chain joins TRBV5-1 to TRBJ2-5; D remains unclear. The V gene lost 8 bases and the J gene lost 2 bases, with 10 bases spanning the gap. The germline gives CDR1 SGHRS, CDR2 YFSETQ. This CDR3 has 12 amino acids. The CDR3 loop reads CASKQQQETQYF. CDR3 DNA sequence: TGCGCCAGTAAACAACAGCAAGAGACCCAGTACTTC. The full variable domain, rest sourced from reference TRBV5-1 and TRBJ2-5, is KAGVTQTPRYLIKTRGQQVTLSCSPISGHRSVSWYQQTPGQGLQFLFEYFSETQRNKGNFPGRFSGRQFSNSRSEMNVSTLELGDSALYLCASKQQQETQYFGPGTRLLVL.

The rearrangement joins TRBV9 to TRBJ2-3; tentative D call: TRBD2 (7 bases). This CDR3 spans 15 amino acids. Per germline, CDR1 SGDLS and CDR2 YYNGEE. V lost 4 bases and J lost 0, with 12 bases in between. The CDR3 region has the DNA TGTGCCAGCAGCCGGGGGAGGGGGAGCACAGATACGCAGTATTTT. This sequence encodes CASSRGRGSTDTQYF.

The rearrangement uses TRBV7-2 and TRBJ2-3; 8 bases map to TRBD2. Germline CDR1 is SGHTA and CDR2 is FQGNSA. The CDR3 has 18 residues. V was pared by 3 bases and J by 7 bases, with 18 bases of the junction left unmatched. The CDR3 is CASSFRWSGGPLSNTQYF. The CDR3 coding sequence is TGTGCCAGCAGCTTTAGGTGGTCGGGAGGGCCTCTGTCGAATACGCAGTATTTT.

V usage is TRBV18 and J usage is TRBJ1-6, with TRBD1 identical over 9 bases. V trimming: 3 bases; J trimming: 7 bases; junction bases outside the gene matches: 1. The CDR3 is 14 residues long. Per germline, CDR1 KGHSH and CDR2 LQKENI. CDR3 residues: CASSPDRGNSPLHF. CDR3 DNA: TGTGCCAGCTCACCGGACAGGGGAAATTCACCCCTCCACTTT.

The chain uses TRBV28 and TRBJ2-6; 9 bases agree with TRBD1. Germline V lookup: CDR1 MDHEN, CDR2 SYDVKM. Trimming took 6 bases from V and 0 from J; bases not matched to a gene: 21. This CDR3 spans 22 amino acids. The DNA of the CDR3 is TGTGCCAGCAGGCCAAGGCTGGGACAGGGCTTAAGACATTCCTCTGGGGCCAACGTCCTGACTTTC. Protein sequence: CASRPRLGQGLRHSSGANVLTF. Supplemented by reference TRBV28 and TRBJ2-6, the full variable domain reads DVKVTQSSRYLVKRTGEKVFLECVQDMDHENMFWYRQDPGLGLRLIYFSYDVKMKEKGDIPEGYSVSREKKERFSLILESASTNQTSMYLCASRPRLGQGLRHSSGANVLTFGAGSRLTVL.

The chain couples TRBV6-5 to TRBJ2-6; perhaps TRBD2 as D (6 bases). There are 15 residues in the CDR3. V lost 6 bases and J 0 bases, leaving 9 bases between the germline ends. In germline, CDR1 is MNHEY, CDR2 SVGAGI. CDR3 sequence reads: CASSGRASGANVLTF. The CDR3 DNA is TGTGCCAGCAGCGGGAGAGCCTCTGGGGCCAACGTCCTGACTTTC.

The J gene is TRBJ1-6, the V gene TRBV7-2; D is possibly TRBD1 (5 bases). The germline V gene encodes CDR1 SGHTA and CDR2 FQGNSA. The CDR3 totals 16 residues. The V end lost 2 bases, the J end lost 5 bases, and 13 bases lay between the germline ends. CDR3: CASSLWRGRDNSPLHF. In nucleotides, the CDR3 is TGTGCCAGCAGCTTATGGAGGGGTCGTGATAATTCACCCCTCCACTTT. Complete variable domain (other parts from reference TRBV7-2 and TRBJ1-6): GAGVSQSPSNKVTEKGKDVELRCDPISGHTALYWYRQSLGQGLEFLIYFQGNSAPDKSGLPSDRFSAERTGGSVSTLTIQRTQQEDSAVYLCASSLWRGRDNSPLHFGNGTRLTVT.